Presented here are 7 T cell receptor beta chains from one specimen sequenced in a study of T-cell reconstitution after alpha-beta-depleted transplantation in children. Unique molecular identifiers were incorporated when the TCRbeta library was constructed. One entry per CDR3 protein, called by TCRdb with MiXCR from the PCR reads. Among hundreds of thousands of distinct CDR3 sequences listed, roughly a quarter were seen once. The specimen comprised PBMCs, sampled before TCRalphabeta/CD19-depleted stem cell transplant. The receptor set was obtained from a girl aged 2 to 10 with Fanconi anemia, due to receive a stem cell transplant.

V is TRBV20-1 and J is TRBJ2-7; no firm D call. The germline gives CDR1 DFQATT, CDR2 SNEGSKA (reference sequence). V shed 3 bases and J shed 3 bases, with 12 bases lying between them. There are 13 residues in the CDR3. The CDR3 loop reads CSARAEMGYEQYF. The CDR3 region has the DNA TGCAGTGCTAGGGCGGAGATGGGCTACGAGCAGTACTTC.

The genes are TRBV7-2 and TRBJ2-7; 7 bases match TRBD1. There are 17 residues in the CDR3. V was pared by 5 bases and J by 0 bases, with 13 bases of the junction left unmatched. Germline V gives CDR1 SGHTA, CDR2 FQGNSA. The CDR3 coding sequence is TGTGCCAGCAGCCCAAGACCCGGGACAGCTCGCTCCTACGAGCAGTACTTC. This codes for CASSPRPGTARSYEQYF.

This chain connects TRBV20-1 to TRBJ2-7, with 9 bases fitting TRBD1. The CDR3 sequence is 13 residues long. CDR1 is DFQATT and CDR2 is SNEGSKA in the germline V gene (reference sequence). V was pared by 6 bases and J by 7 bases, with 10 bases of the junction left unmatched. This chain's CDR3 is CSADRDRAREQYF. CDR3 DNA: TGCAGTGCAGACCGGGACAGGGCGAGAGAGCAGTACTTC.

This clonotype was seen repeatedly, ten times or more. The V call is TRBV29-1, the J call TRBJ2-7, with 7 nucleotides matching TRBD2. This CDR3 has 15 residues. The germline gives CDR1 SQVTM, CDR2 ANQGSEA. Trimming took 5 bases from V and 3 from J; bases not matched to a gene: 13. The CDR3 sequence is CSVSGPRLASYEQYF. Here the CDR3 DNA reads TGCAGCGTTTCGGGCCCGCGACTAGCTAGCTACGAGCAGTACTTC.

This clonotype was seen repeatedly, ten times or more. The rearrangement links TRBV29-1 to TRBJ1-2; D uncertain. V lost 8 bases to trimming and J lost 12 bases, with 10 bases between them. The CDR3 extends over 8 amino acids. CDR1 is SQVTM, CDR2 ANQGSEA, per germline. CDR3 loop: CSLPGHTF. CDR3 DNA: TGCAGCCTCCCCGGCCACACCTTC.

The sample holds many counts of this clonotype. The gene calls are TRBV20-1 and TRBJ2-7; no reliable D call. This CDR3 contains 11 residues. Trimming shortened V by 0 bases and J by 12 bases, and 12 bases separated the two germline ends. Germline values: CDR1 DFQATT, CDR2 SNEGSKA (reference sequence). In nucleotides, the CDR3 is TGCAGTGCTAGAGATTTTAGGGCAAGGTACTTC. Translating gives CSARDFRARYF.

This clonotype has at least ten counts. The chain uses TRBV6-5 and TRBJ1-2; D may be TRBD1 (5 bases). V lost 5 bases and J lost 3, with 13 bases in between. The germline V gene encodes CDR1 MNHEY and CDR2 SVGAGI. This CDR3 is 14 amino acids long. The CDR3, as DNA: TGTGCCAGCAGTCGCCTCGGGACGGACTATGGCTACACCTTC. The encoded protein is CASSRLGTDYGYTF.